Listed here are 23 T cell receptor beta chains from one sample, sequenced in a study of blood T cell repertoires in COVID-19. Assay used: immunoSEQ multiplex PCR; TCRdb lists only in-frame clones, some missing. The data contain over 250,000 clones, 89% of them seen just once; the ten biggest clones take up less than 2%. What was sequenced was PBMCs or T cells enriched from blood (not recorded which). Receptor source: a woman aged 60-75 years who had recovered from COVID-19.

The rearrangement joins TRBV11-2 to TRBJ2-7; D gene uncertain. This CDR3 is 12 amino acids long. Trimming took off 1 base at V and 9 bases at J, with 10 bases between the two ends. Germline CDR1 and CDR2: SGHAT and FQNNGV. In DNA, the CDR3 is TGTGCCAGCAGCTTAGTTCCCCCGGGGCAGTACTTC. Translation: CASSLVPPGQYF.

The CDR3 DNA is TGCGCCAGCAGTCCCTTGGACTCTGGTGGAAACACCATATATTTT. Residues: CASSPLDSGGNTIYF. This chain connects TRBV10-2 to TRBJ1-3; D is undetermined. Deletions cut 5 bases from V and 3 bases from J, with 14 bases between. This CDR3 spans 15 amino acids. Germline CDR1 WSHSY, CDR2 SAAADI.

The chain recombines TRBV6-5 with TRBJ2-5, with 9 nucleotides matching TRBD1. Germline V gives CDR1 MNHEY, CDR2 SVGAGI. This CDR3 comprises 14 residues. J gave up 4 bases and V 5 bases, and 5 bases lay outside the gene matches. The CDR3 DNA reads TGTGCCAGCAGTATAATGGGACAGGGAGAGACCCAGTACTTC. It translates to CASSIMGQGETQYF.

There are a few counts of this clone. Other DNA sequences in this specimen translate into the identical CDR3. This chain uses TRBV7-2 with TRBJ1-1; D gene uncertain. The CDR3 has 13 residues. Germline V gives CDR1 SGHTA, CDR2 FQGNSA. The V end lost 1 base, the J end lost 1 base, and 4 bases lay between the germline ends. The chain's CDR3 is CASSLEANTEAFF. Written as DNA, the CDR3 is TGTGCCAGCAGCTTAGAAGCGAACACTGAAGCTTTCTTT.

The rearrangement joins TRBV9 to TRBJ2-1; 9 nucleotides agree with TRBD2. The V and J ends lost 0 bases and 8 bases, in that order; junction bases with no gene match: 6. CDR3 length equals 15 residues. CDR1 is SGDLS and CDR2 is YYNGEE in the germline V gene. CDR3 bases: TGTGCCAGCAGCGTAGGGAGCGGGAGGATCGATGAGCAGTTCTTC. It yields the protein CASSVGSGRIDEQFF.

The rearrangement uses TRBV4-1 and TRBJ2-3; the D gene is possibly TRBD2 (5 bases). In germline, CDR1 is MGHRA, CDR2 YSYEKL. The CDR3 spans 17 residues. Trimming shortened V by 4 bases and J by 2 bases, and 19 bases separated the two germline ends. Here the CDR3 reads CASSLQVVAGLTDTQYF. CDR3 nucleotide sequence: TGCGCCAGCAGCCTCCAAGTAGTCGCAGGACTCACAGATACGCAGTATTTT.

The V call is TRBV28, the J call TRBJ2-5, with D maybe TRBD1 (5 bases). The CDR3 has 14 residues. Germline-derived CDR1 and CDR2 are MDHEN and SYDVKM. Trimming stripped 6 bases from V and 2 bases from J, with 13 bases between. Written as DNA, the CDR3 is TGTGCCAGCAGCCAAGACAGCTTTCAAGAGACCCAGTACTTC. It yields the protein CASSQDSFQETQYF.

This clone has more than one count but fewer than ten. The chain is built from TRBV3-1 (or the pseudogene TRBV3-2) and TRBJ2-7; 10 bases are a match to TRBD1. V gave up 5 bases and J gave up 3 bases; unmatched junction bases: 4. This CDR3 is built from 14 residues. Germline V lookup: CDR1 LGHDT, CDR2 YNNKEL (reference sequence). Here the CDR3 reads CASSGRDRGYEQYF. CDR3 coding DNA: TGTGCCAGCAGCGGCCGGGACAGGGGCTACGAGCAGTACTTC.

This chain uses TRBV5-1 with TRBJ1-1, with a weak D call TRBD1 (6 bases). The V gene's germline CDR1 is SGHRS and CDR2 YFSETQ. The CDR3 has 16 amino acids. V lost 0 bases to trimming and J lost 0 bases, with 12 bases between them. The CDR3 spells CASSLVPQGMNTEAFF. As DNA, the CDR3 is TGCGCCAGCAGCTTGGTCCCGCAGGGGATGAACACTGAAGCTTTCTTT.

V gene TRBV11-2 combines with J gene TRBJ1-6, with TRBD1 as a possible D gene (6 bases). Trimming removed 5 bases from V and 8 bases from J, with 19 bases in between. CDR3 length: 16 residues. The V gene's germline CDR1 is SGHAT and CDR2 FQNNGV. CDR3 sequence reads: CASSPGQKFSDSPLHF. The CDR3 bases are TGTGCCAGCAGCCCAGGACAGAAGTTTAGTGATTCACCCCTCCACTTT. The whole variable domain, remainder taken from reference TRBV11-2 and TRBJ1-6, is EAGVAQSPRYKIIEKRQSVAFWCNPISGHATLYWYQQILGQGPKLLIQFQNNGVVDDSQLPKDRFSAERLKGVDSTLKIQPAKLEDSAVYLCASSPGQKFSDSPLHFGNGTRLTVT.

This rearrangement joins TRBV7-3 to TRBJ2-3; no clear D. The germline gives CDR1 SGHTA, CDR2 FQGTGA. This CDR3 comprises 15 residues. Trimming pared 1 base from V and 0 bases from J, leaving 8 bases between. The CDR3 loop is CASSLNPFSTDTQYF. The DNA of the CDR3 is TGTGCCAGCAGCTTAAATCCCTTTAGCACAGATACGCAGTATTTT.

The chain joins TRBV6-5 to TRBJ2-2, with D tentatively TRBD2 (6 bases). In germline, CDR1 is MNHEY, CDR2 SVGAGI. The V end lost 0 bases, the J end lost 1 base, and 9 bases lay between the germline ends. The CDR3 covers 16 residues. The CDR3 nucleotides are TGTGCCAGCAGTTACTCGCCTAGCGAGAACACCGGGGAGCTGTTTTTT. As protein: CASSYSPSENTGELFF.

The chain has TRBV18 and TRBJ1-2, with D unresolved. V was pared by 2 bases and J by 0 bases, with 7 bases between. Germline V gives CDR1 KGHSH, CDR2 LQKENI. The CDR3 is 14 residues long. For the CDR3, the DNA is TGTGCCAGCTCACCAACAGATTCTAACTATGGCTACACCTTC. Translation: CASSPTDSNYGYTF.

The rearrangement uses TRBV7-9 and TRBJ2-7, with D uncertain. The germline CDR1 and CDR2 sequences are SEHNR and FQNEAQ (reference sequence). Trimming removed 5 bases at V and 7 bases at J, with 12 bases between. This CDR3 has 12 amino acids. CDR3: CASSPPPGEQYF. The CDR3 bases are TGTGCCAGCAGCCCCCCTCCCGGGGAGCAGTACTTC.

This clone showed up just a few times. This chain joins TRBV7-6 and TRBJ2-2; 10 positions match TRBD2. The trim removed 5 bases at V and 5 bases at J, leaving 8 bases unmatched. Germline V gives CDR1 SGHVS, CDR2 FNYEAQ. The CDR3 contains 16 residues. The CDR3 reads CASSTIPLAGTGELFF. The CDR3 DNA sequence: TGTGCCAGCAGCACAATCCCACTAGCGGGGACCGGGGAGCTGTTTTTT.

V gene TRBV30 combines with J gene TRBJ2-2, with TRBD2 matching over 13 bases. This CDR3 contains 21 residues. The germline CDR1 and CDR2 sequences are GTSNPN and SVGIG (reference sequence). V lost 0 bases and J lost 6; bases outside the gene matches: 19. CDR3 in amino acids: CAWSVLRVGKGTSGVAGELFF. The CDR3 DNA is TGTGCCTGGAGTGTACTAAGGGTTGGGAAAGGGACTAGCGGGGTGGCCGGGGAGCTGTTTTTT.

On this clone: Compared with germline, one end of the junction differs, possibly owing to a read error. The rearrangement links TRBV7-7 to TRBJ2-2, with 7 bases aligning to TRBD2. Germline V lookup: CDR1 SSHAT, CDR2 FNYEAQ (reference sequence). The CDR3 runs to 15 residues. CDR3: CASSLASGHTGELFF. The CDR3 nucleotides are TGTGCTAGCAGCTTAGCTAGCGGTCACACCGGGGAGCTGTTTTTT.

This sequence joins TRBV3-1 (or the pseudogene TRBV3-2) and TRBJ2-3; 8 bases are a match to TRBD2. In germline, CDR1 is LGHDT, CDR2 YNNKEL (reference sequence). The CDR3 has 17 residues. Losses at the gene ends were 1 base for V and 0 bases for J; bases not matched to a gene: 6. CDR3 residues: CASSQAPGGTSTDTQYF. The CDR3 DNA reads as TGTGCCAGCAGCCAAGCTCCGGGGGGGACTAGCACAGATACGCAGTATTTT.

This chain uses TRBV2 with TRBJ1-1, with 7 bases fitting TRBD1. CDR3 length: 15 residues. Germline trimming cut 3 bases from V and 3 bases from J; bases unmatched to any gene: 7. Germline values: CDR1 SNHLY, CDR2 FYNNEI. The CDR3 loop reads CASSEQGGGYTEAFF. Written as DNA, the CDR3 is TGTGCCAGCAGTGAGCAAGGGGGCGGGTACACTGAAGCTTTCTTT.

This clone was picked up many times. The chain carries TRBV30 and TRBJ1-2, with 8 positions matching TRBD1. This CDR3 is built from 14 residues. Per germline, CDR1 GTSNPN and CDR2 SVGIG (reference sequence). V lost 2 bases to trimming and J lost 4 bases; unmatched junction nucleotides: 6. CDR3 in DNA: TGTGCCTGGAGTCTAGGACAGGGCCTCTATGGCTACACCTTC. Translated: CAWSLGQGLYGYTF.

This chain links TRBV5-1 with TRBJ2-3; D unresolved. Per the germline V gene, CDR1 is SGHRS and CDR2 is YFSETQ. The ends were cut back, 0 bases at V and 1 base at J, with 6 bases in the middle. CDR3 size: 14 residues. The DNA of the CDR3 is TGCGCCAGCAGCTTGGTCCCCGGCACAGATACGCAGTATTTT. Amino acids: CASSLVPGTDTQYF. The whole variable domain, filled in from reference TRBV5-1 and TRBJ2-3, reads KAGVTQTPRYLIKTRGQQVTLSCSPISGHRSVSWYQQTPGQGLQFLFEYFSETQRNKGNFPGRFSGRQFSNSRSEMNVSTLELGDSALYLCASSLVPGTDTQYFGPGTRLTVL.

The gene calls are TRBV7-9 and TRBJ1-5; 7 positions match TRBD1. The CDR3 contains 16 residues. The germline V gene encodes CDR1 SEHNR and CDR2 FQNEAQ (reference sequence). The ends lost 4 bases at V and 3 bases at J; junction bases unmatched: 9. In nucleotides, the CDR3 is TGTGCCAGCAGCTCGCAATCGGGACAGTTCAATCAGCCCCAGCATTTT. Protein: CASSSQSGQFNQPQHF.

The V and J genes are TRBV5-1 and TRBJ2-3; 10 nucleotides align to TRBD2. The trim removed 0 bases at V and 6 bases at J, leaving 7 bases unmatched. This CDR3 region has 16 residues. Germline CDR1 reads SGHRS; CDR2 reads YFSETQ. CDR3 sequence: CASSLAASGRGDTQYF. As DNA, the CDR3 is TGCGCCAGCAGCTTGGCGGCTAGCGGGAGAGGGGATACGCAGTATTTT.